The rows below give T cell receptor beta chains drawn from one sample of a study of blood T cells in healthy people across ages. TCRdb fed the 5' RACE reads into MiXCR, producing one record per CDR3 protein. The repertoire holds over 1,200,000 distinct CDR3 sequences, with 59% as singletons. The sequenced material came from blood. The receptors derive from a man aged 18 to 29 in good health. The CDR3 runs from the conserved cysteine through the conserved F or W. A D gene is named only where the DNA matches it firmly. A row's size may be missing; if present it is once, few, many or a size class.

d_call: TRBD1; cdr3_length: 15; clone_size: .; j_call: TRBJ1-2; v_call: TRBV25-1; cdr3_nt: TGTGCCAGCAGTGAATCAAACAGGGGGCCCTATGGCTACACCTTC; cdr3_aa: CASSESNRGPYGYTF
d_call: .; cdr3_length: 15; clone_size: .; j_call: TRBJ2-7; v_call: TRBV12-3/TRBV12-4; cdr3_nt: TGTGCCAGCAGTCCAGACAGCACCGTGACCTACGAGCAGTACTTC; cdr3_aa: CASSPDSTVTYEQYF
d_call: .; cdr3_length: 15; clone_size: .; j_call: TRBJ2-7; v_call: TRBV11-2; cdr3_nt: TGTGCCAGCAGCCAGGGGGGAAGGGTCTCCTACGAGCAGTACTTC; cdr3_aa: CASSQGGRVSYEQYF
d_call: TRBD2; cdr3_length: 15; clone_size: .; j_call: TRBJ2-5; v_call: TRBV11-2; cdr3_nt: TGTGCCAGCAGCTTAACAGCGGGAGGGCACAATGAGCAGTACTTC; cdr3_aa: CASSLTAGGHNEQYF
d_call: TRBD1; cdr3_length: 15; clone_size: .; j_call: TRBJ1-1; v_call: TRBV29-1; cdr3_nt: TGCAGCTTCCGGGACAGGGCCTTCATGAGCACTGAAGCTTTCTTT; cdr3_aa: CSFRDRAFMSTEAFF
d_call: .; cdr3_length: 13; clone_size: .; j_call: TRBJ1-4; v_call: TRBV18; cdr3_nt: TGTGCCAGCTCACCACCAGGAGGTGGAAAACTGTTTTTT; cdr3_aa: CASSPPGGGKLFF
d_call: TRBD1; cdr3_length: 16; clone_size: few; j_call: TRBJ2-5; v_call: TRBV28; cdr3_nt: TGTGCCAGCAGTTTATATCACAGGGGGTCGTCAGAGACCCAGTACTTC; cdr3_aa: CASSLYHRGSSETQYF
d_call: TRBD2; cdr3_length: 15; clone_size: .; j_call: TRBJ2-5; v_call: TRBV29-1; cdr3_nt: TGCAGCGTTGCGAGACTAGCGGGGGGGCCAGAGACCCAGTACTTC; cdr3_aa: CSVARLAGGPETQYF
d_call: TRBD2; cdr3_length: 18; clone_size: .; j_call: TRBJ2-3; v_call: TRBV28; cdr3_nt: TGTGCCAGCGGGACCACCGGGACTAGCGAAATTTTCACAGATACGCAGTATTTT; cdr3_aa: CASGTTGTSEIFTDTQYF
d_call: TRBD1; cdr3_length: 15; clone_size: .; j_call: TRBJ1-5; v_call: TRBV20-1; cdr3_nt: TGCAGTGCCCGGGACAGATCCTATAGCAATCAGCCCCAGCATTTT; cdr3_aa: CSARDRSYSNQPQHF
d_call: TRBD2; cdr3_length: 16; clone_size: .; j_call: TRBJ2-1; v_call: TRBV24-1; cdr3_nt: TGTGCCACCAGTGACCCCAGCGGGAGGGCACCCAATGAGCAGTTCTTC; cdr3_aa: CATSDPSGRAPNEQFF
d_call: TRBD1; cdr3_length: 18; clone_size: few; j_call: TRBJ1-6; v_call: TRBV20-1; cdr3_nt: TGCAGTGCTAGAGACGCGGACAGGAGATATCATAATAATTCACCCCTCCACTTT; cdr3_aa: CSARDADRRYHNNSPLHF
d_call: .; cdr3_length: 13; clone_size: .; j_call: TRBJ1-1; v_call: TRBV5-1; cdr3_nt: TGCGCCAGCAGCTTGGAGAGGATCGCTGAAGCTTTCTTT; cdr3_aa: CASSLERIAEAFF
d_call: .; cdr3_length: 15; clone_size: few; j_call: TRBJ2-7; v_call: TRBV4-1; cdr3_nt: TGCGCCAGCAGCCAAGCCGGGGCAGGCCCCTACGAGCAGTACTTC; cdr3_aa: CASSQAGAGPYEQYF
d_call: .; cdr3_length: 14; clone_size: once; j_call: TRBJ2-2; v_call: TRBV29-1; cdr3_nt: TGCAGCGCCTTCGGAACAGGGGAGGACGGGGAGCTGTTTTTT; cdr3_aa: CSAFGTGEDGELFF
d_call: TRBD1; cdr3_length: 15; clone_size: few; j_call: TRBJ1-6; v_call: TRBV5-1; cdr3_nt: TGCGCCAGCAGCTTGTCGGGACAGTCTAATTCACCCCTCCACTTT; cdr3_aa: CASSLSGQSNSPLHF
d_call: TRBD2; cdr3_length: 14; clone_size: .; j_call: TRBJ2-7; v_call: TRBV29-1; cdr3_nt: TGCAGCGTTGAGAAGCCTAGCGGCTCCTACGAGCAGTACTTC; cdr3_aa: CSVEKPSGSYEQYF
d_call: .; cdr3_length: 17; clone_size: .; j_call: TRBJ2-1; v_call: TRBV25-1; cdr3_nt: TGTGCCAGCAGTGAATATTTTGAGACAGATGAATACAATGAGCAGTTCTTC; cdr3_aa: CASSEYFETDEYNEQFF
d_call: .; cdr3_length: 14; clone_size: few; j_call: TRBJ2-7; v_call: TRBV11-2; cdr3_nt: TGTGCCAGCAGCCAAGTGGTGCGGCCCTACGAGCAGTACTTC; cdr3_aa: CASSQVVRPYEQYF
d_call: .; cdr3_length: 14; clone_size: .; j_call: TRBJ2-5; v_call: TRBV20-1; cdr3_nt: TGCAGTACTAGTGAAGGGCAGCCCAAAGAGACCCAGTACTTC; cdr3_aa: CSTSEGQPKETQYF